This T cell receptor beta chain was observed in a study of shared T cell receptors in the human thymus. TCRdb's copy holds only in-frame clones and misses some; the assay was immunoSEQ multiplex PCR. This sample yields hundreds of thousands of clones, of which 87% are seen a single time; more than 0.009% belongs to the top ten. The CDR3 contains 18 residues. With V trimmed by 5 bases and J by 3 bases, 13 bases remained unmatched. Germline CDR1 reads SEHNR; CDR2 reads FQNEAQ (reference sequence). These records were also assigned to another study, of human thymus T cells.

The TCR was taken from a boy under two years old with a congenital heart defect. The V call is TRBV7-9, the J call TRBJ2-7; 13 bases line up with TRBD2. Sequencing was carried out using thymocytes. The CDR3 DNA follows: TGTGCCAGCAGCGCCGTCGGACTAGCGGGAGAGTATGGCTACGAGCAGTACTTC. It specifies CASSAVGLAGEYGYEQYF.